These 16 T cell receptor beta chains came from one sample sequenced in a study of control samples from healthy donors and cancer patients. The table came from immunoSEQ multiplex PCR; TCRdb's copy has only in-frame clones and leaves some out. The sample consists of about 120,000 clones, 80% to 90% of them appearing once. What was sequenced was blood. The origin of the receptors is a man in his thirties or forties in good health.

The J gene is TRBJ2-2, the V gene TRBV18; D not certain. CDR3 length: 15 amino acids. CDR1 and CDR2 from the germline V gene are KGHSH and LQKENI. V lost 3 bases and J lost 1, with 9 bases in between. For the CDR3, the DNA is TGTGCCAGCTCACCGTCACAACTGAACACCGGGGAGCTGTTTTTT. This encodes CASSPSQLNTGELFF.

This clone was seen just once. CDR3 residues: CASSRGPSTGELFF. The CDR3 DNA sequence: TGCGCCAGCAGCAGGGGACCGTCCACCGGGGAGCTGTTTTTT. This chain uses TRBV4-1 with TRBJ2-2; D may match TRBD1 or TRBD2 (5 bases each). Germline values: CDR1 MGHRA, CDR2 YSYEKL. The CDR3 sequence is 14 residues long. The ends were cut back, 5 bases at V and 4 bases at J, with 11 bases in the middle.

The CDR3 DNA reads as TGTGCCAGCAGCTCGGGACAGCTTAGCAATCAGCCCCAGCATTTT. Protein product: CASSSGQLSNQPQHF. The chain carries TRBV7-2 and TRBJ1-5; 7 bases align to TRBD1. This CDR3 contains 15 residues. Per germline, CDR1 SGHTA and CDR2 FQGNSA. V shed 4 bases and J 0 bases; nucleotides not matched to a gene: 3.

The chain recombines TRBV15 with TRBJ1-1; TRBD1 agrees at 7 bases. This CDR3 has 15 residues. Germline V gene data show CDR1 as LNHNV and CDR2 as YYDKDF (reference sequence). V gave up 1 base and J gave up 2 bases; unmatched junction bases: 4. DNA for the CDR3: TGTGCCACCAGCAGAGGAGGACAGGCCAACACTGAAGCTTTCTTT. Translating it yields CATSRGGQANTEAFF.

The chain links TRBV20-1 to TRBJ2-1; no clear D. CDR1 is DFQATT, CDR2 SNEGSKA, per germline (reference sequence). The V gene lost 3 bases and the J gene lost 8 bases, with 11 bases spanning the gap. CDR3 length: 12 residues. The CDR3 nucleotides read TGCAGTGCTAGTCGAGCCCCGGATGAGCAGTTCTTC. Protein: CSASRAPDEQFF.

V is TRBV6-5 and J is TRBJ1-2; D might be TRBD1 (6 bases). V was shortened by 7 bases and J by 1 base, with 16 bases between the two germline ends. Germline V gives CDR1 MNHEY, CDR2 SVGAGI. The CDR3 is 15 residues long. The CDR3 region has the DNA TGTGCCAGCATGCGGGGGGCTGATGGTAACTATGGCTACACCTTC. Translating gives CASMRGADGNYGYTF.

The rearrangement links TRBV5-1 to TRBJ2-7; 15 bases match TRBD2. The germline CDR1 and CDR2 sequences are SGHRS and YFSETQ. V gave up 0 bases and J gave up 2 bases; unmatched junction bases: 6. CDR3 length equals 18 residues. CDR3 in amino acids: CASSLAGTSGRLTYEQYV. In DNA form, the CDR3 reads TGCGCCAGCAGCTTGGCCGGGACTAGCGGGAGGCTTACCTACGAGCAGTACGTC.

The V gene is TRBV6-5, the J gene TRBJ2-7; D is perhaps TRBD1 or TRBD2 (6 bases each). V gave up 4 bases and J gave up 8 bases, with 18 bases separating them. This CDR3 region has 14 residues. CDR1 and CDR2 from the germline V gene are MNHEY and SVGAGI. This CDR3 reads CASSSGAEPTKQYF. CDR3 DNA sequence: TGTGCCAGCAGTTCGGGGGCAGAGCCGACGAAGCAGTACTTC.

This clone was found once. The chain links TRBV2 to TRBJ1-5; no clear D gene. There are 12 residues in the CDR3. V lost 6 bases and J 5 bases, leaving 8 bases between the germline ends. Per germline, CDR1 SNHLY and CDR2 FYNNEI. CDR3 DNA sequence: TGTGCCAGCAGGAGGGAGGATCAGCCCCAGCATTTT. Its translation is CASRREDQPQHF.

The V call is TRBV2, the J call TRBJ1-1; perhaps TRBD1 as D (6 bases). The V gene lost 7 bases and the J gene lost 5 bases, with 20 bases spanning the gap. CDR1 is SNHLY, CDR2 FYNNEI, per germline. The CDR3 consists of 15 residues. Here the CDR3 reads CASTSRRGAWTEAFF. The CDR3 nucleotides are TGTGCCAGCACCTCCCGGCGGGGGGCATGGACTGAAGCTTTCTTT.

V and J are TRBV27 and TRBJ2-3; 7 bases are shared with TRBD1. This CDR3 spans 14 amino acids. Germline CDR1 is MNHEY and CDR2 is SMNVEV (reference sequence). Unmatched junction bases numbered 12, after V lost 5 bases and J lost 10 bases. In DNA, the CDR3 is TGTGCCAGCAGTCTAACGACAGGGAAAGGTGCGCAGTATTTT. Translation gives CASSLTTGKGAQYF.

The J gene is TRBJ1-1, the V gene TRBV10-2; D might be TRBD1 (5 bases). Looked up from germline, CDR1 is WSHSY and CDR2 is SAAADI. V lost 5 bases and J 1 base, leaving 11 bases between the germline ends. The CDR3 spans 14 residues. The CDR3, as DNA: TGCGCCAGCAGTCTAGGGGTGGCGAACACTGAAGCTTTCTTT. Encoded protein: CASSLGVANTEAFF.

In this sample, this clone turned up a few times. The rearrangement joins TRBV23-1 to TRBJ1-1, with D perhaps TRBD1 (6 bases). TRBV23-1 is recorded as an ORF, its role being uncertain. The CDR3 consists of 15 residues. V was trimmed by 0 bases and J by 1 base, leaving 9 bases between them. The CDR3 DNA follows: TGCGCCAGCAGTCAATCGAGAGGGGGGAACACTGAAGCTTTCTTT. Protein: CASSQSRGGNTEAFF.

The chain joins TRBV5-6 to TRBJ2-7; TRBD1 is a possible D gene (5 bases). CDR3 length: 12 residues. Germline lookup yields CDR1 SGHDT and CDR2 YYEEEE. V lost 6 bases, J lost 6 bases, and 13 bases lay in between. CDR3 residues: CASKGASAEQYV. Here the CDR3 DNA reads TGTGCCAGCAAAGGGGCTTCGGCCGAGCAGTACGTC.

The genes are TRBV19 and TRBJ2-5, with TRBD2 matching over 10 bases. The CDR3 sequence is 17 residues long. From germline, CDR1 is LNHDA and CDR2 SQIVND (reference sequence). J gave up 0 bases and V 3 bases, and 7 bases lay outside the gene matches. CDR3 residues: CASSMLGLAEDQETQYF. The CDR3 DNA reads TGTGCCAGTAGTATGCTAGGACTAGCGGAGGACCAAGAGACCCAGTACTTC.

V is TRBV5-1 and J is TRBJ1-6; D is ambiguous. The ends were cut back, 5 bases at V and 5 bases at J, with 8 bases in the middle. Germline V gene lookup returns CDR1 SGHRS and CDR2 YFSETQ. There are 13 residues in the CDR3. The CDR3, as DNA: TGCGCCAGCAGGCCCAGCGATAATTCACCCCTCCACTTT. Protein: CASRPSDNSPLHF.